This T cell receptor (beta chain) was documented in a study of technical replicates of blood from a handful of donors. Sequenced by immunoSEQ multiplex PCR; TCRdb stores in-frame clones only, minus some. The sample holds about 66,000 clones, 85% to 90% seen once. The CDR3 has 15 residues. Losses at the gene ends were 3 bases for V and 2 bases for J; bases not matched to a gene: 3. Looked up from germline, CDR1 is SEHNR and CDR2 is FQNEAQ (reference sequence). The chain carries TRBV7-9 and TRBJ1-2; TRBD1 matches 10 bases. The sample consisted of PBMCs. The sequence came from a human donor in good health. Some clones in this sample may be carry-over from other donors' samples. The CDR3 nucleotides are TGTGCCAGCAGCTTCGGGGACAGGGGCAACTATGGCTACACCTTC. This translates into CASSFGDRGNYGYTF.